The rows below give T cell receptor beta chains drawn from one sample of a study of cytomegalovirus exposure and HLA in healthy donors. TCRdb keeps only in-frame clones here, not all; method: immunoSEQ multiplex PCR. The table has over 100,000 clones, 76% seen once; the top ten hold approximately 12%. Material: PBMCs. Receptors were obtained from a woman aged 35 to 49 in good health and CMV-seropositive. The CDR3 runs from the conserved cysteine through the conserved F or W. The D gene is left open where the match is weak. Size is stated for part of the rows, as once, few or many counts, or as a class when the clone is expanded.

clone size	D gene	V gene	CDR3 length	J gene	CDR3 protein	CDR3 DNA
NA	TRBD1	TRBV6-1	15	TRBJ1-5	CASRGQGSGNQPQHF	TGTGCCAGCAGGGGACAGGGGTCGGGCAATCAGCCCCAGCATTTT
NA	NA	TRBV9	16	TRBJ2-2	CASSIGGTSNTGELFF	TGTGCCAGCAGCATTGGAGGGACTTCGAACACCGGGGAGCTGTTTTTT
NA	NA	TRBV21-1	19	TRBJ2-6	CASSKALWEGPRGANVLTF	TGTGCCAGCAGCAAAGCGCTTTGGGAGGGCCCGCGGGGGGCCAACGTCCTGACTTTC
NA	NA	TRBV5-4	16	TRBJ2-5	CASSLGGRGRQETQYF	TGTGCCAGCAGCTTGGGGGGAAGGGGCAGACAAGAGACCCAGTACTTC
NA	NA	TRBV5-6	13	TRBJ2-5	CASSFSVQETQYF	TGTGCCAGCAGCTTCTCTGTCCAAGAGACCCAGTACTTC
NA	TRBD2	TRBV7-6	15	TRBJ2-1	CASSMEGLAYNEQFF	TGTGCCAGCAGCATGGAGGGACTAGCGTACAATGAGCAGTTCTTC
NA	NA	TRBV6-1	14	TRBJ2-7	CASSEAVQTYEQYF	TGTGCCAGCAGTGAAGCGGTGCAGACCTACGAGCAGTACTTC
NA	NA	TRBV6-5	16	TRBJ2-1	CASSSPGGVYNNEQFF	TGTGCCAGCAGTTCTCCTGGCGGGGTCTACAACAATGAGCAGTTCTTC
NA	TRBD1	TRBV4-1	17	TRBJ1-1	CASSPLYRDRGPTEAFF	TGCGCCAGCAGCCCCTTATACCGGGACAGGGGCCCCACTGAAGCTTTCTTT
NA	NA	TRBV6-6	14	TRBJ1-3	CASSSVQGLNTIYF	TGTGCCAGCAGTTCCGTACAGGGTTTAAACACCATATATTTT
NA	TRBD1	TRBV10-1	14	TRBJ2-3	CASSTGTDTDTQYF	TGCGCCAGCAGCACCGGGACAGACACAGATACGCAGTATTTT
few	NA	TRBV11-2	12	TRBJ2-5	CASSLDLETQYF	TGTGCCAGCAGCTTAGATCTGGAGACCCAGTACTTC
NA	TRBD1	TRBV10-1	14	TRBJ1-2	CASPVGQGHYGYTF	TGCGCCAGCCCAGTGGGACAGGGGCACTATGGCTACACCTTC
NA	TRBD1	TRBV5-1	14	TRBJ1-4	CASSRKGQDEKLFF	TGCGCCAGCAGCCGTAAGGGACAGGATGAAAAACTGTTTTTT
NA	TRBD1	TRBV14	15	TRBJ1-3	CASSTGTGVGNTIYF	TGTGCCAGCAGCACCGGGACAGGGGTTGGAAACACCATATATTTT
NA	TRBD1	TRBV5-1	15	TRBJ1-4	CASRRRGQPNEKLFF	TGCGCCAGCAGGAGGAGGGGACAGCCTAATGAAAAACTGTTTTTT
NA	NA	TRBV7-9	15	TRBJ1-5	CASSLASLNNQPQHF	TGTGCCAGCAGCTTAGCATCACTGAACAATCAGCCCCAGCATTTT
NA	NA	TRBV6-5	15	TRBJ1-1	CASSYFRLVTAEAFF	TGTGCCAGCAGTTACTTTAGACTCGTCACTGCAGAAGCTTTCTTT
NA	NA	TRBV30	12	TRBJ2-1	CAWILGLREQFF	TGTGCCTGGATTCTGGGCCTCAGGGAGCAGTTCTTC
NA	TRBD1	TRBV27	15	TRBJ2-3	CASSSRQGFGDTQYF	TGTGCCAGCAGTTCACGACAGGGCTTCGGAGATACGCAGTATTTT
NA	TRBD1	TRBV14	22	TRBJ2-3	CASSQVLEPGTVHLLPSDTQYF	TGTGCCAGCAGCCAAGTTTTGGAACCCGGGACAGTACACTTACTTCCATCTGATACGCAGTATTTT
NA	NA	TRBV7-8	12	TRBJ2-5	CASSPMIRDQYF	TGTGCCAGCAGCCCAATGATTCGAGACCAGTACTTC
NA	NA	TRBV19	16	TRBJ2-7	CASSMGDRSYSYEQYF	TGTGCCAGTAGTATGGGCGACAGGTCTTACTCCTACGAGCAGTACTTC
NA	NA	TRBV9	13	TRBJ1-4	CASSTESNEKLFF	TGTGCCAGCAGCACCGAGTCTAATGAAAAACTGTTTTTT
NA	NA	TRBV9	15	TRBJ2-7	CASSARGHSSYEQYF	TGTGCCAGCAGCGCCCGGGGACACAGCTCCTACGAGCAGTACTTC
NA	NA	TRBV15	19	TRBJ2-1	CATSRGLAGLLSMSNEQFF	TGTGCCACCAGCAGAGGTTTGGCAGGGCTTCTGTCCATGTCCAATGAGCAGTTCTTC
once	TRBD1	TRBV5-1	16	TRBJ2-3	CASSWGSGQGSDTQYF	TGCGCCAGCAGCTGGGGGTCGGGACAGGGGTCAGATACGCAGTATTTT
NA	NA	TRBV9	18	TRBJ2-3	CASSTPRGGGENTDTQYF	TGTGCCAGCAGCACTCCCCGGGGAGGCGGGGAGAACACAGATACGCAGTATTTT
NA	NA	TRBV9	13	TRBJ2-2	CASSVVLSGELFF	TGTGCCAGCAGCGTAGTTCTGTCCGGGGAGCTGTTTTTT
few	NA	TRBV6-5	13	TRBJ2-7	CASKGGMPYEQYF	TGTGCCAGCAAAGGCGGGATGCCCTACGAGCAGTACTTC
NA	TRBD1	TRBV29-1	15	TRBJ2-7	CSVARGTGWGGEQYF	TGCAGCGTTGCTAGGGGGACAGGGTGGGGCGGTGAGCAGTACTTC
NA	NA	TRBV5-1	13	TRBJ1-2	CASSLGGNYGYTF	TGCGCCAGCAGCTTGGGCGGGAACTATGGCTACACCTTC
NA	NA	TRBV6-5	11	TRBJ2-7	CASRRGYEQYF	TGTGCCAGCAGACGAGGCTACGAGCAGTACTTC
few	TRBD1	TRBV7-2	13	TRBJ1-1	CASSDTTGGKIWF	TGTGCCAGCAGCGATACGACAGGGGGTAAGATTTGGTTT
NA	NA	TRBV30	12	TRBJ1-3	CAWSQGDNTIYF	TGTGCCTGGAGTCAGGGCGACAACACCATATATTTT
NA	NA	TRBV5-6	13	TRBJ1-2	CASSLKGAVGYTF	TGTGCCAGCAGCTTGAAAGGGGCTGTGGGCTACACCTTC
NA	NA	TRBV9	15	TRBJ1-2	CASSVRDSLNYGYTF	TGTGCCAGCAGCGTTCGTGACAGCCTTAACTATGGCTACACCTTC
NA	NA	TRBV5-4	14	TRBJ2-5	CASRPDVGQETQYF	TGTGCCAGCCGCCCGGATGTCGGGCAAGAGACCCAGTACTTC
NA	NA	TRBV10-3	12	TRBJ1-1	CAISESNSKAFF	TGTGCCATCAGTGAGTCGAACAGTAAGGCTTTCTTT
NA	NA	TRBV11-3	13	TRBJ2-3	CASSSFAGDTQYF	TGTGCCAGCAGCTCGTTCGCGGGAGATACGCAGTATTTT
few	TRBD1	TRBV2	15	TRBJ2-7	CASAVGVTGGSEQYF	TGTGCCAGTGCGGTGGGTGTGACAGGGGGTAGCGAGCAGTACTTC
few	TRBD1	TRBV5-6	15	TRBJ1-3	CASSRTGFDGNTIYF	TGTGCCAGCAGCCGGACAGGGTTCGATGGAAACACCATATATTTT